This T cell receptor beta chain was recovered during a study of shared clonotypes between healthy human individuals (dated by TCRdb to 2019 to 2021). About the investigation overall: Three men and a couple of women, aged 18 to 49 years, made up the cohort. Per donor, leukapheresis produced somewhere between about 0.85 and 10 billion PBMCs. The study deeply sequenced blood TCR repertoires of five healthy adults to estimate repertoire size and the extent of clonotype sharing between individuals. To increase sequencing depth and limit assay-specific biases, different laboratories used diverse techniques to prepare libraries and sequence TCR repertoires. For each donor, CD4 naive and CD4 memory were each given three plates, CD8 naive was given two plates, and CD8 memory was given one plate.

The CDR3 measures 16 amino acids from cysteine to phenylalanine. Kept here is only the CDR3 DNA, which spans 48 bases and is read in frame from base 1. Sequences MGHRA (CDR1) and YSYEKL (CDR2) are obtained from the germline V gene. V trim: 1 base; J trim: 0 bases; unmatched bases: 3. Using the deep immunoSEQ assay, TCR CDR3 regions were amplified from genomic DNA by multiplex PCR. Extracted genomic DNA from each cell subset was spread evenly across all wells of several immunoSEQ 96-well plates, with each plate serving as a replicate. For sorted subsets, about 200 ng genomic DNA, equal to about 30,000 T cell genomes, was loaded into each replicate PCR. Purified libraries were quantified with a Qubit 3.0 fluorometer, sized on a Bioanalyzer 2100, and re-quantified with the KAPA Library Quantification kit. Every immunoSEQ 96-well plate was sequenced on a separate single-read 150-cycle Illumina NextSeq 550 flow cell. The study's processing was this. Because the immunoSEQ output held only junctional sequences and lacked quality scores, the filtering could not match the filtering applied to full-length reads. Sequences were annotated with PyIR, a Python wrapper for IgBLAST v1.9, using IMGT germline references to assign V/J genes and CDR3. Reads were filtered out if the reads had weak V/J assignments (E-value above 1e-6), no CDR3, stop codons, out-of-frame junctions, or ambiguous translated residues. V3J clonotypes were defined by identical inferred V gene, J gene, and CDR3 amino acid sequence. The percentage overlap between two repertoires was calculated by dividing the number of shared unique clonotypes by the size of the smaller repertoire. Richness of each repertoire was evaluated using RTK rarefaction, the Chao1 estimator, and Recon v2.1 estimates of unobserved clonotypes. For all TCRbeta clonotypes obtained by the gDNA method from several donors, generation probabilities were computed with OLGA. Sourced from immuneACCESS, this table was stored by TCRdb with only in-frame sequences that have V and J called. A share of the clones is absent; for the studies checked, an unresolved V gene accounts for under half, and the remainder has no known explanation. From that table come the V and J calls and clone size; the DNA was used to work out D and trimming. The sample table lists approximately 2.5 million clones, more than 85% of them with a count of one. In total, the top ten clones hold 0.36% of the sample.

Regarding this clone: Its cognate antigen has yet to be identified. No base quality information exists; no much larger clone differs at one position.

Donors were healthy HIV-negative adults with no recently reported acute infections or vaccinations. Every donor was a Caucasian adult living in Nashville, Tennessee, USA. CD4+ T cells were enriched through magnetic negative selection, after which naive cells were positively selected on CD45RA and the remaining negative fraction served as the memory subset. Blood was obtained by leukapheresis, after which PBMCs were separated by Ficoll-Histopaque density gradient centrifugation and cryopreserved in liquid nitrogen vapor phase. Purity and quantity of every magnetically sorted T cell population were checked by analytical flow cytometry. Genomic DNA was isolated from every sorted fraction and measured by UV absorbance on a Nanodrop 2000c. Results the study describes overall, beyond this receptor: Larger estimated clonotype richness was generally found for naive subsets than for memory subsets. Sharing across four donors was observed for about 4.8% of naive CD4, 3% to 4% of naive CD8, 2% to 2.5% of memory CD4, and over 0.3% of memory CD8 clonotypes. Compared with non-shared clonotypes, the clonotypes found in all four sorted-subset donors had higher generation probabilities. Incomplete sequencing was indicated by rarefaction of sorted-subset datasets, despite the large sequencing depth. The genetic and exposure-history diversity represented was limited by the small number of donors. Pairwise subsampling indicated that sequencing depth was expected to affect the degree of clonotype sharing among donors. Sampling was limited to blood, and TCR repertoires in tissue likely differ from TCR repertoires in blood.

The sample was naive CD4+ T cells from PBMCs. Explained via the paper, the cell subset or site label denotes: CD45RA+ positively selected. This sequence was found in a man younger than 35 in good health. Some clones in this sample may be carry-over from other donors' samples. Recombination joined TRBV4-1 with TRBJ1-3, and TRBD1 aligns with 7 junction nucleotides. CDR3 region: CASSQGQGASGNTIYF. In nucleotides, the sequence is TGCGCCAGCAGCCAAGGACAGGGCGCCTCTGGAAACACCATATATTTT.